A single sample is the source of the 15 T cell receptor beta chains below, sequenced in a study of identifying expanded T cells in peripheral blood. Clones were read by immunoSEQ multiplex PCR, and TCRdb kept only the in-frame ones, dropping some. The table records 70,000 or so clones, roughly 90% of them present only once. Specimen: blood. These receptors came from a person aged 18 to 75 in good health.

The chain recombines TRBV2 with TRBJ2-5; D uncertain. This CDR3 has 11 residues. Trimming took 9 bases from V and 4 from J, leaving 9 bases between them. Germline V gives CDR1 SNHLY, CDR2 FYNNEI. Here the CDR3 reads CARESGETQYF. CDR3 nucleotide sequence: TGTGCCAGGGAGTCGGGAGAGACCCAGTACTTC.

CDR3 sequence reads: CASSSIKDGRATDTQYF. In DNA form, the CDR3 reads TGTGCCAGCAGTTCGATAAAAGACGGAAGAGCCACAGATACGCAGTATTTT. The gene calls are TRBV28 and TRBJ2-3, with D unresolved. Germline loops: CDR1 MDHEN, CDR2 SYDVKM. Trimming left V 4 bases short and J 2 bases short, with 19 bases between. The CDR3 spans 17 residues.

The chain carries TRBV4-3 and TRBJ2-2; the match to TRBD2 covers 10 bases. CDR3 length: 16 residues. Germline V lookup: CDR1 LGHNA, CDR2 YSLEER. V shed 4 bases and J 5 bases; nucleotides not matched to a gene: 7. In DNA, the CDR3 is TGCGCCAGCAGCCCGGCTAGCGGGGGCCCTACCGGGGAGCTGTTTTTT. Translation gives CASSPASGGPTGELFF.

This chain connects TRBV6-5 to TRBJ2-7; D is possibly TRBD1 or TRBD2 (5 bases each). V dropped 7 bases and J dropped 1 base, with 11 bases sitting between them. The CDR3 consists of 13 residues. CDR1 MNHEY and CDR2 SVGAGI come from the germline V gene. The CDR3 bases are TGTGCCAGCACTAGGGGAGCGTCCTACGAGCAGTACTTC. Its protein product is CASTRGASYEQYF.

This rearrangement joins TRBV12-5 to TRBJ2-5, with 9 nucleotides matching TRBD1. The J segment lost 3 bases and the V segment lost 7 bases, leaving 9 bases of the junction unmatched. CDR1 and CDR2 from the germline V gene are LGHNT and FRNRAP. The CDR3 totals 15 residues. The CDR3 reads CASAQGTGTEETQYF. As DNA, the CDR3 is TGTGCTAGTGCTCAAGGGACAGGGACAGAAGAGACCCAGTACTTC.

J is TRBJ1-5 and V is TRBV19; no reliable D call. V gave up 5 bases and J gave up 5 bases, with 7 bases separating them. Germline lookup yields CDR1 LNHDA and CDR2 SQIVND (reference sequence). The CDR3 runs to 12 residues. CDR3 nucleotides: TGTGCCAGTAGTGGGAAGTATCAGCCCCAGCATTTT. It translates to CASSGKYQPQHF.

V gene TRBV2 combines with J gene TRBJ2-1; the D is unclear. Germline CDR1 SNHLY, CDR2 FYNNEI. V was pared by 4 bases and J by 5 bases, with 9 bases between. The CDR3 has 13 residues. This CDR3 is CASSVTENNEQFF. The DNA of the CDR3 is TGTGCCAGCAGTGTAACCGAGAACAATGAGCAGTTCTTC.

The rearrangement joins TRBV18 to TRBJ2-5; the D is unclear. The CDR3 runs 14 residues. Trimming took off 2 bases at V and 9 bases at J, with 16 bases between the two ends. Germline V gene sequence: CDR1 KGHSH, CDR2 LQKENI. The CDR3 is CASSPVLDAGAQYF. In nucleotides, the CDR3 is TGTGCCAGCTCACCAGTCCTTGACGCTGGAGCCCAGTACTTC.

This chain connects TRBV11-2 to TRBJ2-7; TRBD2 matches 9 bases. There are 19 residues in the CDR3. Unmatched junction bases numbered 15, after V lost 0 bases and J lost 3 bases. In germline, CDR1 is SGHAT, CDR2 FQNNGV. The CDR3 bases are TGTGCCAGCAGCTTAGACGTAGCGGGGGTCGCGGGGCCAAGCTACGAGCAGTACTTC. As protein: CASSLDVAGVAGPSYEQYF.

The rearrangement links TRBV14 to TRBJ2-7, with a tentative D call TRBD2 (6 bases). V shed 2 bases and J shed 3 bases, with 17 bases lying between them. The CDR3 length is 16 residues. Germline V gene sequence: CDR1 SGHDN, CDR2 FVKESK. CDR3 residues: CASSQLGLRTSYEQYF. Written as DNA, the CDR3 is TGTGCCAGCAGCCAACTGGGACTCCGAACGAGCTACGAGCAGTACTTC.

The CDR3 bases are TGCGCCAGCAGCCAAAGCGCGAACACCGGGGAGCTGTTTTTT. Amino acid sequence: CASSQSANTGELFF. V usage is TRBV4-1 and J usage is TRBJ2-2; D remains unclear. V gave up 2 bases and J gave up 0 bases, with 4 bases separating them. CDR3 length equals 14 residues. CDR1 and CDR2 from the germline V gene are MGHRA and YSYEKL.

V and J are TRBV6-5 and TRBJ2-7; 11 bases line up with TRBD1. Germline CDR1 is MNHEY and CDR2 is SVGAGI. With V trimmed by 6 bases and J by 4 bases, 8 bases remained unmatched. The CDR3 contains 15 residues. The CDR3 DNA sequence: TGTGCCAGCAGCTTCGGGACAGGGGGATTTTACGAGCAGTACTTC. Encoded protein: CASSFGTGGFYEQYF.

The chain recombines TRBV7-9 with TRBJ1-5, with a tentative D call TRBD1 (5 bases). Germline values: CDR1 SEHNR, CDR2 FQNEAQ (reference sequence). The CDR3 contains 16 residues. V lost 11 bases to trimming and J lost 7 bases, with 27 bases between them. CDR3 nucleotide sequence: TGTGCCGGCTTCTTGGGGGGAATTTTGGGGTACCAGCCCCAGCATTTT. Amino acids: CAGFLGGILGYQPQHF.

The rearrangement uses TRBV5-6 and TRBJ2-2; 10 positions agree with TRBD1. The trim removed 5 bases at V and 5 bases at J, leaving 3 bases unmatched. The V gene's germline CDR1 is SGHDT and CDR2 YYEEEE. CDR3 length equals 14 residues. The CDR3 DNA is TGTGCCAGCAGACGGACAGGGGGTACCGGGGAGCTGTTTTTT. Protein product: CASRRTGGTGELFF.

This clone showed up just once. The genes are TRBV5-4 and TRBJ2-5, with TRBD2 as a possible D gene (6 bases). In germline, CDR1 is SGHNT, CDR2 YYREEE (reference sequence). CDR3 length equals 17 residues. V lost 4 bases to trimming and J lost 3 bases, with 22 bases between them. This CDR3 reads CASSQGPGTPGEETQYF. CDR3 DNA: TGTGCCAGCAGCCAGGGACCCGGGACTCCCGGGGAAGAGACCCAGTACTTC.